A selection of T cell receptor beta chains follows, all from one sample in a study of blood T cell repertoires in COVID-19. The protocol was immunoSEQ multiplex PCR, while the TCRdb copy is restricted to in-frame clones and leaves out a portion. Of roughly 200,000 clones in the sample, approximately 83% are singletons; the top ten hold around 4.6%. The sample was PBMCs or T cells enriched from blood (not recorded which). These receptors came from a woman aged 50 to 60 who had been exposed to COVID-19. Both conserved end residues are part of each CDR3. D genes are given only for firm matches. Size values are once, few and many counts, or a class for expanded clones, and some rows have none.

j_call d_call v_call clone_size cdr3_aa cdr3_nt
TRBJ1-3 . TRBV6-5 . CASGEAGNTIYF TGTGCCAGCGGGGAGGCTGGAAACACCATATATTTT
TRBJ2-5 . TRBV7-2 . CASSLYQAQETQYF TGTGCCAGCAGCTTATACCAGGCCCAAGAGACCCAGTACTTC
TRBJ1-5 TRBD1 TRBV7-2 . CASSPRQGSGNQPQHF TGTGCCAGCAGCCCGCGACAGGGTTCAGGAAATCAGCCCCAGCATTTT
TRBJ2-3 . TRBV7-2 . CASSLVRTPSTDTQYF TGTGCCAGCAGCTTAGTGAGGACACCAAGCACAGATACGCAGTATTTT
TRBJ1-1 . TRBV5-5 few CASSWGGPVLNTEAFF TGTGCCAGCAGCTGGGGGGGGCCGGTCCTGAACACTGAAGCTTTCTTT
TRBJ1-4 . TRBV5-4 . CASSLGEAANEKLFF TGTGCCAGCAGCTTGGGAGAGGCAGCTAATGAAAAACTGTTTTTT
TRBJ1-5 . TRBV2 . CASRQGSNQPQHF TGTGCCAGCAGACAGGGTTCCAATCAGCCCCAGCATTTT
TRBJ2-7 TRBD2 TRBV18 . CASSRSLAGGTYEQYF TGTGCCAGCTCACGTTCCCTCGCGGGGGGGACCTACGAGCAGTACTTC
TRBJ2-7 . TRBV15 . CATSNDLGLSYEQYF TGTGCCACCAGCAACGACCTCGGACTGTCCTACGAGCAGTACTTC
TRBJ2-7 . TRBV29-1 once CSVGEVSYEQYF TGCAGCGTCGGAGAGGTTTCCTACGAGCAGTACTTC
TRBJ1-1 . TRBV28 . CASSLVGAWNTEAFF TGTGCCAGCAGTTTAGTGGGGGCGTGGAACACTGAAGCTTTCTTT
TRBJ2-6 . TRBV14 . CASSQETLFTGANVLTF TGTGCCAGCAGCCAAGAAACTCTGTTCACTGGGGCCAACGTCCTGACTTTC
TRBJ1-5 . TRBV24-1 . CATSDARVSNQPQHF TGTGCCACCAGTGATGCCAGGGTTAGCAATCAGCCCCAGCATTTT
TRBJ2-7 TRBD1 TRBV11-2 . CASSLRTGRYEQYF TGTGCCAGCAGCCTAAGGACAGGGCGCTACGAGCAGTACTTC
TRBJ1-4 . TRBV5-1 . CASSDGPGLEEKLFF TGCGCCAGCAGCGATGGCCCAGGTCTCGAAGAAAAACTGTTTTTT
TRBJ1-1 . TRBV11-2 . CASSSGWGVTEAFF TGTGCCAGCAGCTCGGGTTGGGGGGTAACTGAAGCTTTCTTT
TRBJ1-5 . TRBV21-1 . CASSNLYGGQGIAQPQHF TGTGCCAGCAGCAACTTATACGGGGGACAGGGAATTGCACAGCCCCAGCATTTT
TRBJ2-3 TRBD2 TRBV5-1 . CASSRRTSGGASDTQYF TGCGCCAGCAGCCGAAGGACTAGCGGGGGGGCATCAGATACGCAGTATTTT
TRBJ1-2 TRBD1 TRBV11-2 . CASSLGTGDGYTF TGTGCCAGCAGCTTAGGAACAGGGGACGGCTACACCTTC
TRBJ2-5 TRBD1 TRBV5-4 . CASSLRTGQETQYF TGTGCCAGCAGCTTACGGACAGGTCAAGAGACCCAGTACTTC
TRBJ1-3 . TRBV5-6 . CASSSLRQSGNTIYF TGTGCCAGCAGCAGCCTTCGACAATCTGGAAACACCATATATTTT
TRBJ2-6 TRBD1 TRBV6-9 . CASSWDRGSGANVLTF TGTGCCAGCAGTTGGGACAGGGGTTCTGGGGCCAACGTCCTGACTTTC
TRBJ2-7 . TRBV7-2 few CASSLARSSNEQYF TGTGCCAGCAGCTTAGCCCGGAGCTCCAACGAGCAGTACTTC
TRBJ1-3 . TRBV5-1 . CASSLDRPADTIYF TGCGCCAGCAGCTTGGACAGGCCGGCAGACACCATATATTTT
TRBJ1-1 . TRBV30 . CAWSGAGTFTEAFF TGTGCCTGGAGTGGTGCAGGTACCTTCACTGAAGCTTTCTTT
TRBJ1-1 . TRBV6-6 once CASSYSQNTEAFF TGTGCCAGCAGTTACTCCCAGAACACTGAAGCTTTCTTT